The clone carrying this T cell receptor (beta chain) was picked up a small number of times. What it recognizes is unknown. This sample is part of a study of T cell repertoires in cytomegalovirus infection. About the research overall: Shared public TCR beta signatures pointed to both CMV infection and a matching HLA type.

Germline CDR1 reads ENHRY; CDR2 reads SYGVKD. V shed 7 bases and J 2 bases; nucleotides not matched to a gene: 3. The CDR3 has 14 amino acids. MiXCR, run by TCRdb on the reads, gives a single entry per CDR3 protein. The sample shows 300,000 to 400,000 distinct CDR3 sequences, 25% to 30% of them seen only once. Sequenced here: cultured PBMCs, sampled from culture after CMV antigen stimulation. The chain recombines TRBV10-3 with TRBJ2-3; TRBD2 matches 10 bases. The sequence derives from a human donor in good health (CMV status not recorded). Some clones in this sample may be carry-over from other donors' samples. This chain's CDR3 is CAIKGTSDTDTQYF. In DNA form, the CDR3 reads TGTGCCATCAAAGGGACTAGCGACACAGATACGCAGTATTTT.